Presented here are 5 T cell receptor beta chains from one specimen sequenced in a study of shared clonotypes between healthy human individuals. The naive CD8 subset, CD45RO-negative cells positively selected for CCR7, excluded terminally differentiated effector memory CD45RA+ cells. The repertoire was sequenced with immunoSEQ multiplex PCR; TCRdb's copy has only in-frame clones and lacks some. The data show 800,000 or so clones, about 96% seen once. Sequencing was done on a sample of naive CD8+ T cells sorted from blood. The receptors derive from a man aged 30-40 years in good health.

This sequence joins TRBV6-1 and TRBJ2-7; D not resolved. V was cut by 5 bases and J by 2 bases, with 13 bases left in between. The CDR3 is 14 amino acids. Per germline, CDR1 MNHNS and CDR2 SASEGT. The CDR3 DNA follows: TGTGCCAGCAGTCATGCCGGGCCCACCTACGAGCAGTACTTC. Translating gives CASSHAGPTYEQYF.

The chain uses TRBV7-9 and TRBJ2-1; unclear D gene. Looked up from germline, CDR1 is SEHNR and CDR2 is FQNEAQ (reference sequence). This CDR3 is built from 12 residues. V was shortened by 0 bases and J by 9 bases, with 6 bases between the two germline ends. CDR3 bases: TGTGCCAGCAGCTTAGCGGGTTTTGAGCAGTTCTTC. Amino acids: CASSLAGFEQFF.

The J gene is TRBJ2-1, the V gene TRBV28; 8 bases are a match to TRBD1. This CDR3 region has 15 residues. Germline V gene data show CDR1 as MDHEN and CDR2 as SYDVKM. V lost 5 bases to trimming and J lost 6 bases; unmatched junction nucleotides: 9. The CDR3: CASSLTTGVINEQFF. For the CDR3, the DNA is TGTGCCAGCAGTCTCACGACAGGGGTGATCAATGAGCAGTTCTTC.

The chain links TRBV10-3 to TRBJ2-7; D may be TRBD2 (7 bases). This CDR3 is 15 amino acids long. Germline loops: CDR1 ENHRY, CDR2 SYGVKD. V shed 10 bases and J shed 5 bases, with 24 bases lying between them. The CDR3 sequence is CASVGGNGRPNEQYF. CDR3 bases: TGTGCCAGTGTCGGGGGCAACGGGAGGCCCAACGAGCAGTACTTC.

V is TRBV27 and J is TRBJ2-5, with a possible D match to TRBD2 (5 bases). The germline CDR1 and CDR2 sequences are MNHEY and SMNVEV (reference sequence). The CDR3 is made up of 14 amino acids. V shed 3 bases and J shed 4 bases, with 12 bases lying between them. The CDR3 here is CASSFTFRGETQYF. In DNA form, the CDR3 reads TGTGCCAGCAGTTTTACGTTTCGGGGAGAGACCCAGTACTTC.